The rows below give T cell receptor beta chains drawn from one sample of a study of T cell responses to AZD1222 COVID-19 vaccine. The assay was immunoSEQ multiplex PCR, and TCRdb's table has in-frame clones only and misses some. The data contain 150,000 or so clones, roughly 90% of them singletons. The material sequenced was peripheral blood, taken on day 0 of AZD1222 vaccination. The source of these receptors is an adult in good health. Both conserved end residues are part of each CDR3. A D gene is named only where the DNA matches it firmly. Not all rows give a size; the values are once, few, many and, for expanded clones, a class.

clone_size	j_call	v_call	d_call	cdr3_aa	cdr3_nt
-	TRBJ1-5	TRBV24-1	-	CATSGPGATGQPQHF	TGTGCCACCAGTGGCCCGGGGGCGACGGGTCAGCCCCAGCATTTT
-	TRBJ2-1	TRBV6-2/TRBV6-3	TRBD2	CASSYSGGGASNEQFF	TGTGCCAGCAGTTACTCTGGCGGGGGGGCCTCAAATGAGCAGTTCTTC
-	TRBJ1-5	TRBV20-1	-	CSASRGSFNQPQHF	TGCAGTGCTAGTAGAGGCAGCTTTAATCAGCCCCAGCATTTT
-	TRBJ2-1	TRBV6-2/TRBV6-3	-	CASSAKGIQQFF	TGTGCCAGCAGTGCCAAGGGGATACAGCAGTTCTTC
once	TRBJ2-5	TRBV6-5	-	CASSPSSSRETQYF	TGTGCCAGCAGCCCATCTAGTAGCCGTGAGACCCAGTACTTC
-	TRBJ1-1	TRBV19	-	CASSPFGALNTEAFF	TGTGCCAGTAGCCCCTTTGGTGCGTTGAACACTGAAGCTTTCTTT
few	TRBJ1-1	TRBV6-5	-	CASSYEVSGTEAFF	TGTGCCAGCAGTTACGAAGTATCGGGAACTGAAGCTTTCTTT
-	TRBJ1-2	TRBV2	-	CASGEIAGWTNYGYTF	TGTGCCAGCGGAGAAATAGCAGGGTGGACCAACTATGGCTACACCTTC
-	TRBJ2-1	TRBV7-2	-	CASSLARPAGAYNEQFF	TGTGCCAGCAGCTTAGCGCGTCCAGCAGGCGCCTACAATGAGCAGTTCTTC
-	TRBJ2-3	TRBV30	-	CAWSPGTPSTDTQYF	TGTGCCTGGAGTCCCGGGACACCTAGCACAGATACGCAGTATTTT
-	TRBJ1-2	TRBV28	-	CASSLYRGRGYTF	TGTGCCAGCAGTTTATATCGGGGAAGAGGCTACACCTTC
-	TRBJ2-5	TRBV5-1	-	CASSPGDQETQYF	TGCGCCAGCAGCCCCGGTGACCAAGAGACCCAGTACTTC
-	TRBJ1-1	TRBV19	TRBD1	CASSIGGQGEPEAFF	TGTGCCAGTAGTATCGGAGGACAGGGCGAGCCTGAAGCTTTCTTT
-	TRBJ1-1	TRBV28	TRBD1	CASSFRTGGKTEAFF	TGTGCCAGCAGTTTTAGGACAGGGGGGAAGACTGAAGCTTTCTTT
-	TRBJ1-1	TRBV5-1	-	CASSLEADTEAFF	TGCGCCAGCAGCTTGGAAGCGGACACTGAAGCTTTCTTT
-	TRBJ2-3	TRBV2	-	CASNWQGSTDTQYF	TGTGCCAGCAATTGGCAGGGTAGCACAGATACGCAGTATTTT
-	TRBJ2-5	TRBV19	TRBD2	CASRNSGGLQETQYF	TGTGCCAGTAGGAATAGCGGGGGCCTCCAAGAGACCCAGTACTTC
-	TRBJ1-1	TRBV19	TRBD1	CASRGQGAFTEAFF	TGTGCCAGTAGGGGACAGGGGGCCTTCACTGAAGCTTTCTTT
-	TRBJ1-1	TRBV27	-	CASSPPRRGLNTEAFF	TGTGCCAGCAGCCCCCCTCGGCGGGGGCTGAACACTGAAGCTTTCTTT
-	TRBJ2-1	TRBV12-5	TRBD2	CASSPEGLAGVGYNEQFF	TGTGCTAGTTCCCCGGAGGGACTAGCGGGAGTCGGTTACAATGAGCAGTTCTTC
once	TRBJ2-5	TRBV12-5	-	CASGLVLQNRLQETQYF	TGTGCTAGTGGTTTGGTACTACAGAATCGCCTTCAAGAGACCCAGTACTTC
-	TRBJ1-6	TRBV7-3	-	CASSADSYNSPLHF	TGTGCCAGCAGCGCCGACAGTTATAATTCACCCCTCCACTTT
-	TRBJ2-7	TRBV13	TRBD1	CASSRTGTGEYEQYF	TGTGCCAGCAGCCGAACCGGGACAGGGGAGTACGAGCAGTACTTC
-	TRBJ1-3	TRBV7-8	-	CASSLGVGSGNTIYF	TGTGCCAGCAGCTTAGGGGTGGGTTCTGGAAACACCATATATTTT
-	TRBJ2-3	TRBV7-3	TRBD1	CASSTTGGPQITQYF	TGTGCCAGCAGCACTACAGGGGGACCACAGATAACGCAGTATTTT
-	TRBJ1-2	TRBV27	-	CASQQLGHYGYTF	TGTGCCAGCCAGCAGCTGGGGCACTATGGCTACACCTTC
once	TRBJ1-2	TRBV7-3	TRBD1	CASSPGQGGYYGYTF	TGTGCCAGCAGCCCCGGACAGGGTGGTTACTATGGCTACACCTTC
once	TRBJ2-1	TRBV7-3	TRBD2	CASSSQTSGGNALEQFF	TGTGCCAGCAGCTCTCAGACTAGCGGGGGAAACGCGCTTGAGCAGTTCTTC
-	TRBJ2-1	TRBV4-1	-	CASSQESGTSSYNEQFF	TGCGCCAGCAGCCAAGAAAGCGGGACAAGCTCCTACAATGAGCAGTTCTTC
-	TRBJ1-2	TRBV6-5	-	CASIQGEGSGYTF	TGTGCCAGCATCCAAGGGGAAGGATCAGGCTACACCTTC
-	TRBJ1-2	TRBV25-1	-	CASSEWGGSGYTF	TGTGCCAGCAGTGAGTGGGGAGGAAGTGGCTACACCTTC
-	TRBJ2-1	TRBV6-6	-	CASSLSRNRGVYNEQFF	TGTGCCAGCAGTCTCAGTCGCAACAGAGGGGTCTACAATGAGCAGTTCTTC
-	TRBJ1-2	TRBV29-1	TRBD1	CSAGSGQGAIRDGYTF	TGCAGCGCTGGGTCGGGACAGGGGGCTATTAGGGATGGCTACACCTTC
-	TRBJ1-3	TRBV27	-	CASSLEVSGNTIYF	TGTGCCAGCAGTTTAGAGGTCTCTGGAAACACCATATATTTT
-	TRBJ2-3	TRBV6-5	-	CASISVTDTQYF	TGTGCCAGCATCTCGGTAACAGATACGCAGTATTTT
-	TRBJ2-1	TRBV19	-	CASKSYNEQFF	TGTGCCAGTAAATCCTACAATGAGCAGTTCTTC